Listed below are T cell receptor beta chains from one sample, sequenced in a study of shared clonotypes between healthy human individuals. Sequencing was performed with immunoSEQ multiplex PCR; in TCRdb, only in-frame clones are kept and a portion is missing. The sample shows approximately 2,300,000 clones, around 92% of them seen only once. The sample taken for sequencing was naive CD4+ T cells from PBMCs. The receptors shown here come from a man aged 18 to 29 in good health. Some clones in this sample may be carry-over from other donors' samples. CDR3s include the opening cysteine and the closing phenylalanine or tryptophan. Each record gives: J gene, V gene, D gene, clone size, CDR3 DNA, CDR3 protein. The D gene is left open where the match is weak. Rows may omit the clone size; those that give it use once, few, many or a size class.

J: TRBJ1-1; V: TRBV27; D: -; size: -; DNA: TGTGCCAGCAGAACAGGGTTGAACACTGAAGCTTTCTTT; CDR3: CASRTGLNTEAFF
J: TRBJ1-5; V: TRBV6-6; D: -; size: few; DNA: TGTGCCACTAACGGAGGGGTCGATCAGCCCCAGCATTTT; CDR3: CATNGGVDQPQHF
J: TRBJ1-5; V: TRBV12-5; D: -; size: -; DNA: TGTGCTAGTGGTTTTTCCCCGAATGGGCCCCAGCATTTT; CDR3: CASGFSPNGPQHF
J: TRBJ2-3; V: TRBV28; D: TRBD1; size: -; DNA: TGTGCCAGCAGTTTATGGGGACAGGGGACAGATACGCAGTATTTT; CDR3: CASSLWGQGTDTQYF
J: TRBJ2-6; V: TRBV2; D: -; size: -; DNA: TGTGCCAGCAGTGAACGGGGGCCGTTCTCTGGGGCCAACGTCCTGACTTTC; CDR3: CASSERGPFSGANVLTF
J: TRBJ2-5; V: TRBV13; D: TRBD2; size: -; DNA: TGTGCCAGCAGCTTAGATCTGGAGGGAGGGTATATGCAAGAGACCCAGTACTTC; CDR3: CASSLDLEGGYMQETQYF
J: TRBJ1-2; V: TRBV29-1; D: -; size: -; DNA: TGCAGCGTTGAAGTGAGTCCAGGAGACTATGGCTACACCTTC; CDR3: CSVEVSPGDYGYTF
J: TRBJ2-1; V: TRBV20-1; D: -; size: -; DNA: TGCAGTGCTAGGACCCGGGATGAGCAGTTCTTC; CDR3: CSARTRDEQFF
J: TRBJ2-1; V: TRBV5-6; D: -; size: -; DNA: TGTGCCAGCAGCTTGGGTCAGGGGACCTACAATGAGCAGTTCTTC; CDR3: CASSLGQGTYNEQFF
J: TRBJ1-4; V: TRBV18; D: -; size: -; DNA: TGTGCCAGCTCACCTCCACTTGGGTATAATGAAAAACTGTTTTTT; CDR3: CASSPPLGYNEKLFF
J: TRBJ2-2; V: TRBV28; D: -; size: -; DNA: TGTGCCAGCAGTTTACTGCAGGGTCGGAACACCGGGGAGCTGTTTTTT; CDR3: CASSLLQGRNTGELFF
J: TRBJ2-4; V: TRBV28; D: -; size: -; DNA: TGTGCCACCACCTCGGAGCGGCCGGCCAAAAACATTCAGTACTTC; CDR3: CATTSERPAKNIQYF
J: TRBJ2-3; V: TRBV7-3; D: -; size: once; DNA: TGTGCCAGCAGCACCGACAGTCTTACCCGCACAGATACGCAGTATTTT; CDR3: CASSTDSLTRTDTQYF
J: TRBJ2-5; V: TRBV9; D: TRBD1; size: -; DNA: TGTGCCAGCAGCGTGGGACAGGGGGCGGGGGAGACCCAGTACTTC; CDR3: CASSVGQGAGETQYF
J: TRBJ2-1; V: TRBV27; D: -; size: -; DNA: TGTGCCAGCAGTACCCAGGTTTCCCATGAGCAGTTCTTC; CDR3: CASSTQVSHEQFF
J: TRBJ2-7; V: TRBV6-1; D: TRBD1; size: -; DNA: TGTGCCAGCAGTGAAGGTCACAGGGGCTACGAGCAGTACTTC; CDR3: CASSEGHRGYEQYF
J: TRBJ1-4; V: TRBV11-2; D: -; size: -; DNA: TGTGCCAGCAGCTTAGGTGGGGGCTATAATGAAAAACTGTTTTTT; CDR3: CASSLGGGYNEKLFF
J: TRBJ2-2; V: TRBV5-1; D: -; size: once; DNA: TGCGCCAGCAGCATGCTCGTTTCGATGGGGGGCGCCGGCGGGGAGCTGTTTTTT; CDR3: CASSMLVSMGGAGGELFF